These T cell receptor beta chains were read from a single sample in a study of human T cells and chemical hapten exposure. A single record per CDR3 protein comes from TCRdb applying MiXCR to the RACE reads. Of more than 55,000 distinct CDR3 sequences detected, roughly a tenth appear once; the ten largest clones hold roughly 8.8%. The sample consisted of whole blood, taken in connection with sensitization to the hapten diphenylcyclopropenone (DPC). The origin of the receptors is a man aged 35 to 55 with alopecia areata. Some clones in this sample may be carry-over from other donors' samples. Each CDR3 is given with its conserved first and last residue. The order of the fields is J gene, clone size, V gene, D gene, CDR3 DNA, CDR3 protein. D genes are given only for firm matches. A row's size may be missing; if present it is once, few, many or a size class.

>TRBJ2-7|many|TRBV6-1|TRBD1
TGTGCCAGCCACAGGGGTGGCCCCTACGAGCAGTACTTC
CASHRGGPYEQYF
>TRBJ2-3|few|TRBV5-1|TRBD2
TGCGCCAGCAGCTACGGGACTAGCGGGAGATTTGGCACAGATACGCAGTATTTT
CASSYGTSGRFGTDTQYF
>TRBJ2-6|few|TRBV20-1|NA
TGCAGTGCTACCGAAGCAGCTGGGGCCAACGTCCTGACTTTC
CSATEAAGANVLTF
>TRBJ2-3|few|TRBV12-5|TRBD2
TGTGCTAGTGGTTTGGGGGCTAGCGGGGTCACAGATACGCAGTATTTT
CASGLGASGVTDTQYF
>TRBJ2-7|many|TRBV20-1|TRBD1
TGCAGTGCCCAAGACAGGGGGCCCTACGAGCAGTACTTC
CSAQDRGPYEQYF
>TRBJ2-3|few|TRBV7-2|TRBD2
TGTGCCAGCAGCACAATAGCGGGAGCCCCAGATACGCAGTATTTT
CASSTIAGAPDTQYF
>TRBJ1-6|NA|TRBV11-2|NA
TGTGCCAGCAGCTTAGCACGGGGGGGAGGTTCACCCCTCCACTTT
CASSLARGGGSPLHF
>TRBJ2-1|many|TRBV7-9|TRBD1
TGTGCCAGCAGCAAAGGGACAGAAATTACAAATGAGCAGTTCTTC
CASSKGTEITNEQFF
>TRBJ2-3|NA|TRBV7-9|NA
TGTGCCAGCAGCCCGCCCGGGACGGTGAGCTTCACAGATACGCAGTATTTT
CASSPPGTVSFTDTQYF
>TRBJ2-1|many|TRBV5-6|NA
TGTGCCAGCAGCCCGACTAGCTACAATGAGCAGTTCTTC
CASSPTSYNEQFF
>TRBJ1-6|many|TRBV14|NA
TGTGCCAGCAGCCAAGACATGGATAATTCACCCCTCCACTTT
CASSQDMDNSPLHF
>TRBJ2-7|NA|TRBV2|NA
TGTGCCAGCAGTGAATACGAGCAGTACTTC
CASSEYEQYF
>TRBJ2-7|many|TRBV3-1|TRBD2
TGTGCCAGCAGCCAGGGACTAGCGGGTCCCGTCCGTAAGTCCTACGAGCAGTACTTC
CASSQGLAGPVRKSYEQYF
>TRBJ2-3|NA|TRBV9|NA
TGTGCCAGCAGCCTTATGGAAAGGGTCAGCACAGATACGCAGTATTTT
CASSLMERVSTDTQYF
>TRBJ2-6|NA|TRBV28|NA
TGTGCCAGCAGTTTAAGAGGGGGAGATGGGGCCAACGTCCTGACTTTC
CASSLRGGDGANVLTF
>TRBJ2-7|few|TRBV20-1|NA
TGCAGTGCTAGAGATCCCGGACCTCCTTACGAGCAGTACTTC
CSARDPGPPYEQYF
>TRBJ2-1|many|TRBV9|TRBD2
TGTGCCAGCAGCTCCCGCCGGACTAGCGGGAGTTACAATGAGCAGTTCTTC
CASSSRRTSGSYNEQFF
>TRBJ2-7|few|TRBV7-6|TRBD1
TGTGCCAGCAGCCTCTGGACAGGGGGGAGCTACGAGCAGTACTTC
CASSLWTGGSYEQYF
>TRBJ2-3|NA|TRBV12-3/TRBV12-4|TRBD2
TGTGCCAGCAGCCAATTCTTTGCGGGAGGGCCGGGGGGAAGCACAGATACGCAGTATTTT
CASSQFFAGGPGGSTDTQYF
>TRBJ2-1|few|TRBV3-1|TRBD1
TGTGCCAGCAGCCAAGGGTACGGGACAGGATCCTACAATGAGCAGTTCTTC
CASSQGYGTGSYNEQFF
>TRBJ2-2|NA|TRBV14|TRBD2
TGTGCCAGCGCCCCTGTAGGACTAGCGTACACCGGGGAGCTGTTTTTT
CASAPVGLAYTGELFF
>TRBJ2-3|few|TRBV4-3|NA
TGCGCCAGCAGCCAAGGGGGGGCTAACATAGATACGCAGTATTTT
CASSQGGANIDTQYF
>TRBJ2-1|many|TRBV19|NA
TGTGCCAGTAGTGTCGACCGTAGCTCCTACAATGAGCAGTTCTTC
CASSVDRSSYNEQFF
>TRBJ2-7|many|TRBV6-5|NA
TGTGCCAGCAGTTACTCGTTTACAGCGCCAGACGAGCAGTACTTC
CASSYSFTAPDEQYF
>TRBJ2-2|NA|TRBV6-2/TRBV6-3|NA
TGTGCCAGCAGGGACTATCTAAACACCGGGGAGCTGTTTTTT
CASRDYLNTGELFF
>TRBJ1-1|many|TRBV2|NA
TGTGCCAGCAGTGAAGCGCTGGGGGGCACTGAAGCTTTCTTT
CASSEALGGTEAFF
>TRBJ2-1|NA|TRBV5-1|NA
TGCGCCAGCAGCTTGGAGTCAGGCAATGAGCAGTTCTTC
CASSLESGNEQFF
>TRBJ2-3|few|TRBV4-3|TRBD2
TGCGCCAGCAGCCCTACCCCTAGGACTAGCGGAGGCACAGATACGCAGTATTTT
CASSPTPRTSGGTDTQYF
>TRBJ2-4|NA|TRBV23-1|NA
TGCGCCAGCAGTCAATCGGGGGGATTGGCGCCTTCAGCCAAAAACATTCAGTACTTC
CASSQSGGLAPSAKNIQYF
>TRBJ2-7|few|TRBV12-3/TRBV12-4|TRBD1
TGTGCCAGCACCGGGACAGGGATCTACGAGCAGTACTTC
CASTGTGIYEQYF
>TRBJ2-4|few|TRBV20-1|NA
TGCAGTGCCGATCCGACAGGCGGGGCCAAAAACATTCAGTACTTC
CSADPTGGAKNIQYF
>TRBJ2-5|many|TRBV2|TRBD2
TGTGCCAGCAACTCCCAGCGGGGCGAGACCCAGTACTTC
CASNSQRGETQYF
>TRBJ2-1|NA|TRBV4-2|TRBD2
TGTGCCAGCAGCCAAGTTGCTGGAGCGGGAGTCAATGAGCAGTTCTTC
CASSQVAGAGVNEQFF
>TRBJ2-2|many|TRBV20-1|TRBD2
TGCAGTGCTAGTTTTCACAGCGGGATCTCCGGGGAGCTGTTTTTT
CSASFHSGISGELFF
>TRBJ2-7|NA|TRBV6-6|NA
TGTGCCAGCAGCACGGGGGTAGGATACGAGCAGTACTTC
CASSTGVGYEQYF
>TRBJ2-7|many|TRBV5-1|TRBD2
TGCGCCAGCAGCTTACCGGGTCCGGGAGGGCCCTCCTACGAGCAGTACTTC
CASSLPGPGGPSYEQYF
>TRBJ2-7|NA|TRBV7-9|TRBD1
TGTGCCAGCAGCCTGGACAGGGCTCGGGAGCAGTACTTC
CASSLDRAREQYF
>TRBJ2-4|few|TRBV28|NA
TGTGCCAGCAGGACGGACACTGGAAACATTCAGTACTTC
CASRTDTGNIQYF
>TRBJ2-5|few|TRBV7-2|TRBD1
TGTGCCAGCAGCGCCTACGCAGGGACAGGGGGGAAGACCCAGTACTTC
CASSAYAGTGGKTQYF
>TRBJ2-3|few|TRBV29-1|NA
TGCAGCGTTGGCAGACTTGGCTCAGATACGCAGTATTTT
CSVGRLGSDTQYF
>TRBJ2-7|NA|TRBV10-2|TRBD1
TGCGCCAGCAGTGCCCCGGACAGGGTCCTGGGTGAGCAGTACTTC
CASSAPDRVLGEQYF
>TRBJ2-5|many|TRBV5-5|TRBD2
TGTGCCAGCAGCTTGGCTTTGTGGGCAGCGGGAGATAGCCAAGAGACCCAGTACTTC
CASSLALWAAGDSQETQYF
>TRBJ2-1|many|TRBV5-5|NA
TGTGCCAGCAGCCTCAGCCCGGGTGCTCATGGCAATGAGCAGTTCTTC
CASSLSPGAHGNEQFF
>TRBJ2-1|NA|TRBV20-1|TRBD2
TGCAGTGCTAGGCGGGGGACTAGCCGTTACAATGAGCAGTTCTTC
CSARRGTSRYNEQFF
>TRBJ2-3|NA|TRBV2|NA
TGTGCCAGCAGAAGTGCCCCGCCAGATACGCAGTATTTT
CASRSAPPDTQYF
>TRBJ2-1|NA|TRBV2|TRBD2
TGTGCCAGCACCAGTGGGGGTAGCGGGAGGAGTGAGCAGTTCTTC
CASTSGGSGRSEQFF
>TRBJ1-4|few|TRBV20-1|NA
TGCAGTGCTAGTGTGGGAGCTAATGAAAAACTGTTTTTT
CSASVGANEKLFF
>TRBJ1-6|many|TRBV12-3/TRBV12-4|NA
TGTGCCAGCAGTTGGACCGCGAATTCACCCCTCCACTTT
CASSWTANSPLHF
>TRBJ2-5|few|TRBV7-9|NA
TGTGCCAGCAGCACTAGCCCGGGACGGGCGGGTGAGACCCAGTACTTC
CASSTSPGRAGETQYF